One and the same sample provided the 8 T cell receptor beta chains below, sequenced in a study of long-term antiretroviral therapy in people with HIV. Survey-level resolution applied to immunoSEQ assay v3.0. TCRdb's copy holds only in-frame clones and misses some; the assay was immunoSEQ multiplex PCR. The data hold around 28,000 clones, with around 83% observed a single time. Sequenced here: unsorted PBMCs, sampled 0.8 years after starting antiretroviral therapy. Receptor source: a woman in her twenties or thirties with HIV.

V and J are TRBV6-6 and TRBJ2-5; D is unclear. V lost 2 bases and J lost 2, with 3 bases in between. Germline V lookup: CDR1 MNHNY, CDR2 SVGAGI (reference sequence). CDR3 length: 12 amino acids. CDR3 in DNA: TGTGCCAGCAGTTACCTACAAGAGACCCAGTACTTC. The encoded protein is CASSYLQETQYF.

V is TRBV9 and J is TRBJ1-2; D unresolved. Trimming removed 4 bases at V and 8 bases at J, with 12 bases between. The length of the CDR3 is 12 residues. The germline V gene has CDR1 SGDLS and CDR2 YYNGEE. CDR3 sequence: CASSPRGDGYTF. For the CDR3, the DNA is TGTGCCAGCAGCCCCCGGGGTGACGGCTACACCTTC. Supplemented by reference TRBV9 and TRBJ1-2, the full variable domain reads DSGVTQTPKHLITATGQRVTLRCSPRSGDLSVYWYQQSLDQGLQFLIQYYNGEERAKGNILERFSAQQFPDLHSELNLSSLELGDSALYFCASSPRGDGYTFGSGTRLTVV.

The chain links TRBV7-2 to TRBJ1-2; TRBD1 agrees at 7 bases. The trim removed 2 bases at V and 6 bases at J, leaving 9 bases unmatched. The CDR3 sequence is 15 residues long. Germline loops: CDR1 SGHTA, CDR2 FQGNSA. The CDR3 spells CASSLLLTGLDGYTF. CDR3 in DNA: TGTGCCAGCAGCTTATTACTGACAGGGCTTGATGGCTACACCTTC. Full variable domain (rest looked up from reference TRBV7-2 and TRBJ1-2): GAGVSQSPSNKVTEKGKDVELRCDPISGHTALYWYRQSLGQGLEFLIYFQGNSAPDKSGLPSDRFSAERTGGSVSTLTIQRTQQEDSAVYLCASSLLLTGLDGYTFGSGTRLTVV.

CDR3 amino acids: CSAERTTSAHVGTGELFF. Written as DNA, the CDR3 is TGCAGCGCAGAAAGAACGACTAGCGCCCATGTTGGCACCGGGGAGCTGTTTTTT. The chain recombines TRBV29-1 with TRBJ2-2, with 8 bases lining up with TRBD2. This CDR3 has 18 residues. Germline assignment: CDR1 SQVTM and CDR2 ANQGSEA. Germline trimming cut 7 bases from V and 4 bases from J; bases unmatched to any gene: 20.

This chain uses TRBV18 with TRBJ2-3; D remains unclear. V lost 6 bases to trimming and J lost 0 bases, with 4 bases between them. Germline CDR1 and CDR2: KGHSH and LQKENI. The CDR3 totals 12 residues. This chain's CDR3 is CASSSSTDTQYF. The CDR3 DNA sequence: TGTGCCAGCTCGTCTAGCACAGATACGCAGTATTTT.

The rearrangement uses TRBV7-8 and TRBJ2-1, with 15 bases matching TRBD2. Germline lookup yields CDR1 SGHVS and CDR2 FQNEAQ. There are 18 residues in the CDR3. V lost 2 bases, J lost 12 bases, and 14 bases stayed unmatched. The CDR3 bases are TGTGCCAGCAGCTTAAGTCCGTTAGGACTAGCGGGGGGGAGTACGCAGTTCTTC. Its protein product is CASSLSPLGLAGGSTQFF.

The V call is TRBV18, the J call TRBJ1-2, with D possibly matching TRBD1 (5 bases). CDR1 and CDR2 (germline): KGHSH, LQKENI. Deletions cut 3 bases from V and 13 bases from J, with 18 bases between. This CDR3 contains 13 residues. The CDR3 DNA reads TGTGCCAGCTCACCGTCGGACATAATAGTAGGCACCTTC. Translated, it gives CASSPSDIIVGTF.

This clone turned up a few times. CDR3 loop: CASSESNNRRLGGEPQHF. The CDR3 nucleotides read TGCGCCAGCAGTGAGTCGAATAATAGGAGGTTGGGGGGGGAGCCCCAGCATTTT. The V call is TRBV10-1, the J call TRBJ1-5, with TRBD1 as a possible D gene (5 bases). Germline V gene data show CDR1 as WNHNN and CDR2 as SYGVQD (reference sequence). The CDR3 is 18 residues long. V lost 0 bases, J lost 8 bases, and 23 bases lay in between.